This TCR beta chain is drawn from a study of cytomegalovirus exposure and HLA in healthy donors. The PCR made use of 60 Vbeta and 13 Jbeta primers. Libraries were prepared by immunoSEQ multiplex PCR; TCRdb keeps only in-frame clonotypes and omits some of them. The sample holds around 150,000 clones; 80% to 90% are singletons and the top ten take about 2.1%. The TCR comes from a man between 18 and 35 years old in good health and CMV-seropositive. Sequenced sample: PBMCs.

The CDR3 reads CASSRQGTYLGSPLHF. As DNA, the CDR3 is TGTGCCAGCAGCCGACAGGGGACATACCTCGGTTCACCCCTCCACTTT. The rearrangement joins TRBV7-6 to TRBJ1-6, with 8 positions matching TRBD1. Trimming took 5 bases from V and 9 from J; bases not matched to a gene: 12. CDR1 and CDR2 from the germline V gene are SGHVS and FNYEAQ. The CDR3 is 16 residues long.